A selection of T cell receptor beta chains follows, all from one sample in a study of OX40 agonist ivuxolimab in advanced cancers. Repertoires were generated with immunoSEQ multiplex PCR, while TCRdb's copy carries only in-frame clones and drops some. The data contain about 55,000 clones, approximately 86% of them singletons. This specimen consisted of CD4+ or CD8+ T cells sorted from blood, obtained in a trial of the OX40 agonist ivuxolimab. Receptor source: an adult with an advanced solid tumor such as melanoma, head and neck, liver or kidney cancer. CDR3s include the opening cysteine and the closing phenylalanine or tryptophan. The D gene is left open where the match is weak. The size of a clone is reported for some rows only, either as once, few or many, or as a class for expanded clones.

V	D	J	size	DNA	CDR3
TRBV5-6	NA	TRBJ2-7	NA	TGTGCCAGCAGCTTGGACAGGGCGGTCTACGAGCAGTACTTC	CASSLDRAVYEQYF
TRBV10-3	TRBD1	TRBJ2-7	NA	TGTGCCATCAGTGAGGCGGCAGGGGGCGCTTACGAGCAGTACTTC	CAISEAAGGAYEQYF
TRBV27	NA	TRBJ2-7	NA	TGTGCCAGCAGTTCAAACGGGGGATTGACCTACGAGCAGTACTTC	CASSSNGGLTYEQYF
TRBV20-1	NA	TRBJ2-7	NA	TGCAGTGCTAGAGATACGGGGGAGCAGTACTTC	CSARDTGEQYF
TRBV18	NA	TRBJ2-5	NA	TGTGCCAGCTCACCACCGTCGCCAGGGTCGGACCAAGAGACCCAGTACTTC	CASSPPSPGSDQETQYF
TRBV7-2	TRBD2	TRBJ2-5	NA	TGTGCCAGCAGCCTAGGGACTAGCGGGGGGTCATGGGCCCAGTACTTC	CASSLGTSGGSWAQYF
TRBV2	NA	TRBJ1-1	NA	TGTGCCAGCAGTTCAGATCACAACACTGAAGCTTTCTTT	CASSSDHNTEAFF
TRBV6-5	TRBD2	TRBJ2-3	NA	TGTGCCAGCAGTTACACCCTAGCGGGAAAAACAGATACGCAGTATTTT	CASSYTLAGKTDTQYF
TRBV5-1	NA	TRBJ1-1	NA	TGCGCCAGCAGCTCGTGGCTGAACACTGAAGCTTTCTTT	CASSSWLNTEAFF
TRBV5-5	NA	TRBJ2-1	NA	TGTGCCAGCGGGCCCGGGACATACTTCTTC	CASGPGTYFF
TRBV2	NA	TRBJ2-1	NA	TGTGCCAGCAGCCTCCGGGGTCCCTACAATGAGCAGTTCTTC	CASSLRGPYNEQFF
TRBV5-1	NA	TRBJ2-7	NA	TGCGCCAGCAGCTCGACCCGGGACTTTATAGCGTTC	CASSSTRDFIAF
TRBV10-2	NA	TRBJ2-5	NA	TGCGCCAGCAGTGGACAGCCTCGGGAGACCCAGTACTTC	CASSGQPRETQYF
TRBV6-5	NA	TRBJ1-6	NA	TGTGCCAGCAGTTACGAGGGGAGCAATTCACCCCTCCACTTT	CASSYEGSNSPLHF
TRBV6-4	TRBD1	TRBJ2-7	NA	TGTGCCAGCAGTGACTCTGCCGGGACAGGACCCTACGAGCAGTACTTC	CASSDSAGTGPYEQYF
TRBV14	TRBD1	TRBJ2-3	NA	TGTGCCAGCAGCCCCTACAGGGGGCGAGGCACAGATACGCAGTATTTT	CASSPYRGRGTDTQYF
TRBV11-2	NA	TRBJ2-5	NA	TGTGCCAGCAGCTTAGATCAATTCGGGACCCAGTACTTC	CASSLDQFGTQYF
TRBV14	NA	TRBJ1-2	NA	TGTGCCAGCAGCCAAGATAACGTGGGACATCATAACTATGGCTACACCTTC	CASSQDNVGHHNYGYTF
TRBV4-1	TRBD1	TRBJ1-2	NA	TGCGCCAGCAGCCAAGACAGGGGGACGTATGGCTACACCTTC	CASSQDRGTYGYTF
TRBV19	NA	TRBJ2-4	NA	TGTGCCAGTAGTATGATTTCTATGGAGAACATTCAGTACTTC	CASSMISMENIQYF
TRBV2	NA	TRBJ1-1	once	TGTGCCAGTCGGGCGGGAGTGAACACTGAAGCTTTCTTT	CASRAGVNTEAFF
TRBV18	NA	TRBJ1-5	NA	TGTGCCAGCTCACCAGACACAGGGAATCAGCCCCAGCATTTT	CASSPDTGNQPQHF
TRBV7-9	NA	TRBJ2-5	NA	TGTGCCAGCAGCCCCCAATGGTCCGGGGAGACCCAGTACTTC	CASSPQWSGETQYF
TRBV7-3	NA	TRBJ2-1	NA	TGTGCCAGCAGCTTAATTCCTGTGAGCGTCAATGAGCAGTTCTTC	CASSLIPVSVNEQFF
TRBV28	TRBD1	TRBJ1-2	NA	TGTGCCAGCAGTTCCCCAGGGGGAAATAACTATGGCTACACCTTC	CASSSPGGNNYGYTF
TRBV11-1	NA	TRBJ2-2	once	TGTGCCAGCAGCCCGCACTGGGGGGGCAGCGGGGAGCTGTTTTTT	CASSPHWGGSGELFF
TRBV14	NA	TRBJ1-4	NA	TGTGCCAGCAGCCGTGGGGGGCATGAAAAACTGTTTTTT	CASSRGGHEKLFF
TRBV19	TRBD2	TRBJ2-5	NA	TGTGCCAGTAGTATGCTTCACGGGAGGGCCGAGGAGACCCAGTACTTC	CASSMLHGRAEETQYF
TRBV5-1	TRBD1	TRBJ1-1	NA	TGCGCCAGCAGCCCCTGGACAGGTTCGAACACTGAAGCTTTCTTT	CASSPWTGSNTEAFF
TRBV28	TRBD1	TRBJ2-7	NA	TGTGCCAGCGACAGGGGTGGCGAGCAGTACTTC	CASDRGGEQYF
TRBV7-6	TRBD1	TRBJ1-1	NA	TGTGCCAGCAGCTGGACAGGGGGCACTGAAGCTTTCTTT	CASSWTGGTEAFF
TRBV4-2	TRBD1	TRBJ1-6	NA	TGTGCCAGCAGCCAAGAGGCAGGGGGGATTAATTCACCCCTCCACTTT	CASSQEAGGINSPLHF